Presented here are 27 T cell receptor beta chains from one specimen sequenced in a study of Graves' ophthalmopathy and Graves' hyperthyroidism. From RNA, the CDR3 regions of TCR beta chains were amplified and sequenced. In the first round, RT-PCR was carried out with HTBI primers, and a multiplex PCR formed the second round. TCRdb analysed the multiplex PCR reads with MiXCR anew, one entry per CDR3 protein. The sample contains roughly 500,000 distinct CDR3 sequences, roughly an eighth of which appear only once. The sequenced sample was blood. The receptor set was obtained from a woman under 40 with Graves' ophthalmopathy.

With respect to this clonotype: With a much larger clone just one base away, this may be a read error. The V and J genes are TRBV27 and TRBJ2-4; 7 bases align to TRBD1. The CDR3 is 14 residues long. Germline V lookup: CDR1 MNHEY, CDR2 SMNVEV (reference sequence). The V and J ends lost 6 bases and 14 bases, in that order; junction bases with no gene match: 16. The CDR3 protein is CASRRTGRGYEKYF. The CDR3 DNA sequence: TGTGCCAGCAGGAGGACAGGCCGAGGGTACGAGAAGTACTTC.

The chain employs TRBV7-9 and TRBJ2-5; TRBD2 might be the D (7 bases). The CDR3 totals 16 residues. Germline V gene data show CDR1 as SEHNR and CDR2 as FQNEAQ (reference sequence). V shed 1 base and J shed 6 bases, with 18 bases lying between them. CDR3 sequence: CASSLGGGRGMKTQYF. DNA for the CDR3: TGTGCCAGCAGCTTAGGCGGGGGCAGGGGTATGAAGACCCAGTACTTC.

This clonotype was observed a few times. The chain uses TRBV4-2 and TRBJ2-2; D is unresolved. CDR1 and CDR2 from the germline V gene are LGHNA and YNFKEQ. Trimming took off 3 bases at V and 1 base at J, with 6 bases between the two ends. The CDR3 totals 14 residues. The CDR3 region is CASSQSQNTGELFF. The DNA for the CDR3 is TGTGCCAGCAGCCAGAGTCAGAACACCGGGGAGCTGTTTTTT.

This clonotype occurred many times. The rearrangement joins TRBV29-1 to TRBJ1-1, with a tentative D call TRBD1 (6 bases). This CDR3 region has 13 residues. CDR1 and CDR2 from the germline V gene are SQVTM and ANQGSEA. Trimming removed 7 bases from V and 0 bases from J, with 12 bases in between. This chain's CDR3 is CSASGHLNTEAFF. In nucleotides, the CDR3 is TGCAGCGCCTCGGGACACCTGAACACTGAAGCTTTCTTT. The whole variable domain, filled in from reference TRBV29-1 and TRBJ1-1, reads SAVISQKPSRDICQRGTSLTIQCQVDSQVTMMFWYRQQPGQSLTLIATANQGSEATYESGFVIDKFPISRPNLTFSTLTVSNMSPEDSSIYLCSASGHLNTEAFFGQGTRLTVV.

This clonotype was found many times. V gene TRBV5-4 combines with J gene TRBJ2-7; 10 bases map to TRBD2. This CDR3 is 14 amino acids long. The germline gives CDR1 SGHNT, CDR2 YYREEE (reference sequence). V lost 3 bases, J lost 4 bases, and 4 bases stayed unmatched. CDR3 bases: TGTGCCAGCAGCTCTAGCGGGAGCTTATACGAGCAGTACTTC. Protein product: CASSSSGSLYEQYF.

This clonotype was found many times. The genes are TRBV12-3 or TRBV12-4 and TRBJ1-5; D gene unclear. V was pared by 3 bases and J by 5 bases, with 8 bases between. The CDR3 consists of 13 residues. CDR3 sequence: CASSFRPDQPQHF. In DNA form, the CDR3 reads TGTGCCAGCAGTTTCAGACCGGATCAGCCCCAGCATTTT.

The rearrangement links TRBV30 to TRBJ1-6; no firm D call. The ends were cut back, 0 bases at V and 2 bases at J, with 5 bases in the middle. Germline CDR1 reads GTSNPN; CDR2 reads SVGIG (reference sequence). CDR3 size: 14 residues. The CDR3: CAWSVDTYNSPLHF. CDR3 sequence (DNA): TGTGCCTGGAGTGTAGACACCTATAATTCACCCCTCCACTTT.

This clonotype has at least ten counts. This chain uses TRBV20-1 with TRBJ1-2, with D unclear. Germline assignment: CDR1 DFQATT and CDR2 SNEGSKA (reference sequence). This CDR3 contains 11 residues. V was shortened by 2 bases and J by 4 bases, with 5 bases between the two germline ends. The CDR3 nucleotides read TGCAGTGCTAGAACTGGCTATGGCTACACCTTC. It encodes CSARTGYGYTF.

This clonotype was seen more than once but under ten times. This may come from a read error, since a much larger clone is one base off. The chain employs TRBV6-1 and TRBJ1-1; D unclear. Germline V gene sequence: CDR1 MNHNS, CDR2 SASEGT. The CDR3 contains 13 residues. The CDR3, as DNA: TGTGCCAGCAGTCCTCATGTGAACACTGAAGCTTGCTTT. It is translated as CASSPHVNTEACF.

This clonotype was picked up many times. The V gene is TRBV5-1, the J gene TRBJ1-1, with no clear D. V gave up 1 base and J gave up 3 bases, with 16 bases separating them. The CDR3 consists of 16 residues. Germline V gene lookup returns CDR1 SGHRS and CDR2 YFSETQ. CDR3 residues: CASSLHGLDGDTEAFF. Here the CDR3 DNA reads TGCGCCAGCAGCTTGCACGGGCTCGACGGGGACACTGAAGCTTTCTTT.

This clonotype has ten or more counts. This chain links TRBV6-5 with TRBJ2-7, with 9 bases aligning to TRBD1. Germline assignment: CDR1 MNHEY and CDR2 SVGAGI. Trimming removed 0 bases from V and 4 bases from J; junction bases left unmatched: 7. The CDR3 is made up of 16 amino acids. The CDR3 sequence is CASSYSVTGGSYEQYF. The CDR3 nucleotides are TGTGCCAGCAGTTACTCTGTGACAGGGGGGAGTTACGAGCAGTACTTC.

The V and J genes are TRBV6-2 or TRBV6-3 and TRBJ1-2; 8 bases line up with TRBD1. The CDR3 is 16 residues long. The V and J ends lost 1 base and 4 bases, in that order; junction bases with no gene match: 8. Germline CDR1 reads MNHEY; CDR2 reads SVGEGT. In nucleotides, the CDR3 is TGTGCCAGCAGTTACTTCCGACAGGGGACAACCTATGGCTACACCTTC. Encoded protein: CASSYFRQGTTYGYTF.

This clonotype was counted at least ten times. J is TRBJ1-5 and V is TRBV4-2; TRBD1 matches 7 bases. The trim removed 1 base at V and 6 bases at J, leaving 3 bases unmatched. Germline V CDR1 and CDR2: LGHNA, YNFKEQ. There are 14 residues in the CDR3. The CDR3 here is CASSQVEGAQPQHF. CDR3 sequence (DNA): TGTGCCAGCAGCCAAGTGGAGGGGGCTCAGCCCCAGCATTTT.

This clonotype appeared many times. The chain recombines TRBV9 with TRBJ1-3; 9 nucleotides agree with TRBD1. Germline CDR1 reads SGDLS; CDR2 reads YYNGEE. J lost 3 bases, V lost 4 bases, and 14 bases had no gene match. This CDR3 has 18 residues. The CDR3 nucleotides are TGTGCCAGCAGCAGACGAATTACCGGGACAGGGAGTGGAAACACCATATATTTT. It translates to CASSRRITGTGSGNTIYF.

This clonotype was observed many times. The chain couples TRBV18 to TRBJ1-1; D unclear. This CDR3 contains 13 residues. Germline values: CDR1 KGHSH, CDR2 LQKENI. Trimming stripped 6 bases from V and 4 bases from J, with 12 bases between. The CDR3 sequence: CASSSSRSTEAFF. DNA for the CDR3: TGTGCCAGCTCGTCTTCCCGGAGCACTGAAGCTTTCTTT.

This clonotype was picked up many times. The gene calls are TRBV4-1 and TRBJ2-5, with 7 bases matching TRBD2. The CDR3 length is 15 residues. Looked up from germline, CDR1 is MGHRA and CDR2 is YSYEKL. V was clipped by 6 bases and J by 5 bases; unmatched bases: 12. In DNA, the CDR3 is TGCGCCAGCAGGGAAGGACTAGGGGCGAGGGAGACCCAGTACTTC. Protein: CASREGLGARETQYF.

This clonotype has at least ten counts. The chain joins TRBV18 to TRBJ2-5, with unresolved D. Germline V gene data show CDR1 as KGHSH and CDR2 as LQKENI. The CDR3 sequence is 12 residues long. Deletions cut 8 bases from V and 4 bases from J, with 11 bases between. Here the CDR3 reads CASSPPGETQYF. In DNA, the CDR3 is TGTGCCAGCAGCCCCCCGGGAGAGACCCAGTACTTC. Together with reference TRBV18 and TRBJ2-5, the CDR3 gives the full variable domain: NAGVMQNPRHLVRRRGQEARLRCSPMKGHSHVYWYRQLPEEGLKFMVYLQKENIIDESGMPKERFSAEFPKEGPSILRIQQVVRGDSAAYFCASSPPGETQYFGPGTRLLVL.

The chain joins TRBV7-2 to TRBJ1-2; D is uncertain. The CDR3 is 14 amino acids. CDR1 and CDR2 from the germline V gene are SGHTA and FQGNSA. V was cut by 1 base and J by 4 bases, with 10 bases left in between. Here the CDR3 reads CASSLVGEGYGYTF. The CDR3 region has the DNA TGTGCCAGCAGCTTAGTTGGGGAGGGCTATGGCTACACCTTC.

The sample holds a few counts of this clonotype. A clone one base away is much larger, so this may be a read error. This chain uses TRBV27 with TRBJ2-5; TRBD1 matches 10 bases. CDR1 is MNHEY and CDR2 is SMNVEV in the germline V gene (reference sequence). CDR3 size: 14 residues. The DNA of the CDR3 is TGTGCCAGCAGTCCAGGGACAGGGGAAGAGACCAAGTACTTC. Its translation: CASSPGTGEETKYF.

The chain links TRBV6-2 or TRBV6-3 to TRBJ1-1, with a possible D match to TRBD1 (5 bases). Trimming pared 0 bases from V and 3 bases from J, leaving 20 bases between. Germline CDR1 reads MNHEY; CDR2 reads SVGEGT. CDR3 length: 18 amino acids. Here the CDR3 DNA reads TGTGCCAGCAGTTACTCAAGGACTATTCAGGGAGGCGACACTGAAGCTTTCTTT. Its protein is CASSYSRTIQGGDTEAFF.

With regard to this clonotype: A single base separates this from a much larger clone, so it may be a read error. The chain has TRBV12-5 and TRBJ2-5, with 8 bases lining up with TRBD2. The CDR3 sequence is 16 residues long. The germline V gene encodes CDR1 LGHNT and CDR2 FRNRAP. The ends lost 0 bases at V and 2 bases at J; junction bases unmatched: 5. CDR3 coding DNA: TGTGCTAGTGGTTTGGTCGGTCCTAGCGGGCAAGAGACCCAGTACTTC. Translated, it gives CASGLVGPSGQETQYF.

This clonotype was observed a handful of times. This chain uses TRBV7-2 with TRBJ1-1; D is undetermined. Germline V gene data show CDR1 as SGHTA and CDR2 as FQGNSA. Trimming took 6 bases from V and 4 from J, leaving 12 bases between them. This CDR3 contains 13 residues. This CDR3 is CASREDMITEAFF. CDR3 coding DNA: TGTGCCAGCAGAGAAGACATGATCACTGAAGCTTTCTTT.

This clonotype was counted at least ten times. This chain uses TRBV20-1 with TRBJ1-2; D possibly corresponds to TRBD1 (5 bases). CDR1 and CDR2 (germline): DFQATT, SNEGSKA (reference sequence). The CDR3 is 11 amino acids. V was clipped by 5 bases and J by 8 bases, with 12 bases between them. In nucleotides, the CDR3 is TGCAGTGCTCCGCGGGGGGACGGCTACACCTTC. Protein sequence: CSAPRGDGYTF.

V is TRBV5-1 and J is TRBJ1-3; maybe TRBD1 (6 bases). The CDR3 length is 16 residues. Trimming took 4 bases from V and 0 from J, leaving 14 bases between them. Germline loops: CDR1 SGHRS, CDR2 YFSETQ. The CDR3: CASSISGQSSGNTIYF. In DNA, the CDR3 is TGCGCCAGCAGCATAAGCGGACAGAGCTCTGGAAACACCATATATTTT.

The chain carries TRBV28 and TRBJ2-7, with D tentatively TRBD1 or TRBD2 (5 bases each). This CDR3 has 12 amino acids. Germline V CDR1 and CDR2: MDHEN, SYDVKM. CDR3 in amino acids: CASSPPVGGSDV. CDR3 sequence (DNA): TGTGCCAGCAGTCCCCCGGTTGGGGGATCGGATGTC.

This clonotype came up many times. The CDR3 region is CAISDQYGNTEAFF. In nucleotides, the CDR3 is TGTGCCATCAGTGACCAATACGGGAACACTGAAGCTTTCTTT. The V and J genes are TRBV10-3 and TRBJ1-1; D unresolved. CDR1 is ENHRY, CDR2 SYGVKD, per germline. Trimming removed 3 bases from V and 1 base from J, with 9 bases in between. This CDR3 is built from 14 residues.

This clonotype came up a few times. CDR3 in DNA: TGTGCCGGGGGGAGGACTGAAGCTTTCTTT. Translating gives CAGGRTEAFF. The chain uses TRBV30 and TRBJ1-1, with D perhaps TRBD1 (5 bases). Germline assignment: CDR1 GTSNPN and CDR2 SVGIG (reference sequence). V was shortened by 8 bases and J by 5 bases, with 9 bases between the two germline ends. The CDR3 is 10 amino acids.